The 18 T cell receptor beta chains below were found in one sample sequenced in a study. TCRdb re-called the 5' RACE reads with MiXCR, one entry per CDR3 protein. The table records nearly 55,000 distinct CDR3 sequences, roughly a quarter of them present only once. The sample was tumor-infiltrating naive CD4+ T cells sorted from the breast tumor. Noted subset: naive CD4+ T cells, CD4+CD45RA+CD25-. The receptors were gathered from a female donor with breast cancer.

This chain uses TRBV7-9 with TRBJ2-5; TRBD2 aligns across 12 bases. The J segment lost 2 bases and the V segment lost 3 bases, leaving 10 bases of the junction unmatched. The CDR3 length is 18 residues. Germline values: CDR1 SEHNR, CDR2 FQNEAQ (reference sequence). The CDR3 loop reads CASSFVLTSGGPQETQYF. The CDR3 DNA sequence: TGTGCCAGCAGCTTCGTCCTGACTAGCGGGGGTCCTCAAGAGACCCAGTACTTC.

The table lists this clonotype with many counts. The chain carries TRBV20-1 and TRBJ2-7; 8 bases agree with TRBD2. The CDR3 has 14 amino acids. The ends lost 6 bases at V and 2 bases at J; junction bases unmatched: 9. The germline CDR1 and CDR2 sequences are DFQATT and SNEGSKA (reference sequence). The CDR3 DNA reads TGCAGTGCCCCGGGGGGGAGCTTTCCCTACGAGCAGTACTTC. Amino acid sequence: CSAPGGSFPYEQYF.

This clonotype has ten or more counts. V usage is TRBV29-1 and J usage is TRBJ2-7, with 8 bases aligning to TRBD2. Germline CDR1 SQVTM, CDR2 ANQGSEA. The CDR3 runs to 13 residues. V was clipped by 4 bases and J by 7 bases; unmatched bases: 9. The CDR3, as DNA: TGCAGCGTTGGTGGGACTAGAGCTGGGGAGCAGTACTTC. This sequence encodes CSVGGTRAGEQYF.

This chain joins TRBV6-5 and TRBJ2-5; 12 nucleotides match TRBD1. Germline V lookup: CDR1 MNHEY, CDR2 SVGAGI. There are 16 residues in the CDR3. J lost 5 bases, V lost 4 bases, and 8 bases had no gene match. The CDR3 DNA follows: TGTGCCAGCAGTTCTCCGGGACAGGGGGCGGGGGAGACCCAGTACTTC. Its protein is CASSSPGQGAGETQYF.

This clonotype was found a few times. The J gene is TRBJ2-1, the V gene TRBV5-1; D gene uncertain. Deletions cut 3 bases from V and 5 bases from J, with 15 bases between. The CDR3 is 15 residues long. Germline lookup yields CDR1 SGHRS and CDR2 YFSETQ. The CDR3 region is CASSSHYGPNNEQFF. The CDR3, as DNA: TGCGCCAGCAGCTCCCATTACGGACCGAACAATGAGCAGTTCTTC.

This clonotype was seen a few times. The CDR3 loop is CASSQVTGRGEKLFF. CDR3 sequence (DNA): TGCGCCAGCAGCCAAGTGACAGGGCGGGGGGAAAAACTGTTTTTT. J is TRBJ1-4 and V is TRBV4-3; 7 bases fit TRBD1. In germline, CDR1 is LGHNA, CDR2 YSLEER. The V gene end was trimmed by 1 base and the J gene end by 8 bases; junction bases not matched to a gene: 7. The CDR3 is 15 amino acids.

This clonotype was seen a few times. In DNA form, the CDR3 reads TGCGCCAGCAGCCAAGGCGGACTAGCGGGTCGCACAGATACGCAGTATTTT. This codes for CASSQGGLAGRTDTQYF. The J gene is TRBJ2-3, the V gene TRBV4-1; TRBD2 agrees at 11 bases. V lost 1 base and J lost 1; bases outside the gene matches: 4. CDR1 is MGHRA and CDR2 is YSYEKL in the germline V gene. The CDR3 has 17 residues.

This clonotype was detected ten times or more. This chain connects TRBV4-3 to TRBJ1-5, with 9 bases lining up with TRBD1. Trimming took 5 bases from V and 6 from J; bases not matched to a gene: 8. The CDR3 is made up of 15 amino acids. CDR1 is LGHNA, CDR2 YSLEER, per germline. CDR3 sequence (DNA): TGCGCCAGCAGCTCCGACAGGGGGACAAGTCAGCCCCAGCATTTT. This gives the protein CASSSDRGTSQPQHF.

The rearrangement links TRBV7-6 to TRBJ2-7, with D perhaps matching TRBD2 (5 bases). The length of the CDR3 is 15 residues. CDR1 is SGHVS and CDR2 is FNYEAQ in the germline V gene. V was trimmed by 6 bases and J by 7 bases, leaving 22 bases between them. The CDR3 nucleotides are TGTGCCAGCAGTCCGTCCGACACCCCTCGAGGGGAGCAGTACTTC. It specifies CASSPSDTPRGEQYF.

The rearrangement uses TRBV5-1 and TRBJ2-1, with 12 bases identical to TRBD2. V lost 0 bases to trimming and J lost 8 bases; unmatched junction nucleotides: 6. Germline V gives CDR1 SGHRS, CDR2 YFSETQ. The CDR3 runs 16 residues. CDR3 nucleotides: TGCGCCAGCAGCTTGGACCTAGCGGGAGGGAGCGATGAGCAGTTCTTC. Translating it yields CASSLDLAGGSDEQFF. The entire variable domain, with the rest obtained from reference TRBV5-1 and TRBJ2-1, is as follows: KAGVTQTPRYLIKTRGQQVTLSCSPISGHRSVSWYQQTPGQGLQFLFEYFSETQRNKGNFPGRFSGRQFSNSRSEMNVSTLELGDSALYLCASSLDLAGGSDEQFFGPGTRLTVL.

This clonotype has only a few counts. The chain is built from TRBV7-2 and TRBJ2-2, with TRBD2 matching 8 bases. Unmatched junction bases numbered 8, after V lost 8 bases and J lost 0 bases. The germline gives CDR1 SGHTA, CDR2 FQGNSA. The CDR3 is made up of 16 amino acids. The CDR3 bases are TGTGCCAGCGTGGCGGGGGGTAGAGCGAACACCGGGGAGCTGTTTTTT. This encodes CASVAGGRANTGELFF.

This clonotype was recorded a few times. The missing conserved phenylalanine or tryptophan at the end of this CDR3 makes a read error likely. No DNA is shown, since the ends of the CDR3 on it are uncertain; the CDR3 is the one TCRdb lists. This chain links TRBV5-1 with TRBJ2-3; TRBD1, as called in the table, went unchecked against the DNA. The CDR3 comprises 13 residues, both ends counted. The germline V gene encodes CDR1 SGHRS and CDR2 YFSETQ. The CDR3 reads CASSLTGTEAPTS.

Details on this clonotype: A single base separates this from a much larger clone, so it may be a read error. V is TRBV9 and J is TRBJ2-1; the match to TRBD2 covers 7 bases. In germline, CDR1 is SGDLS, CDR2 YYNGEE. The CDR3 loop spans 14 amino acids. CDR3 in DNA: TGTGCCAGGAGCGTAGCTACGGGGGGCAATGAGCAGTTCTTC. Translated, it gives CARSVATGGNEQFF.

This clonotype showed up just a few times. This chain connects TRBV5-1 to TRBJ2-7, with 9 bases aligning to TRBD2. The CDR3 loop spans 16 amino acids. Unmatched junction bases numbered 8, after V lost 0 bases and J lost 4 bases. Germline CDR1 is SGHRS and CDR2 is YFSETQ. The chain's CDR3 is CASSLGWGSGSYEQYF. In DNA form, the CDR3 reads TGCGCCAGCAGCTTGGGCTGGGGTAGCGGGAGTTACGAGCAGTACTTC.

The chain joins TRBV21-1 to TRBJ2-7; TRBD2 is the table's D call, not checked against the DNA. TRBV21-1 is assigned pseudogene status. The CDR3 has 11 amino acids. CDR3 nucleotide sequence: TGTGCCAGCAGCAAGTCTAGAGGGTTCGACTTC. This translates into CASSKSRGFDF.

This clonotype was seen many times. The chain employs TRBV7-9 and TRBJ1-2; D is undetermined. CDR1 is SEHNR and CDR2 is FQNEAQ in the germline V gene (reference sequence). This CDR3 region has 13 residues. Between the trimmed V and J ends, which lost 5 bases and 3 bases, there was a span of 10 bases. The CDR3 DNA sequence: TGTGCCAGCAGCATACAGACGGACTATGGCTACACCTTC. This codes for CASSIQTDYGYTF.

This clonotype occurred a few times. The genes are TRBV7-9 and TRBJ2-4; D possibly corresponds to TRBD2 (5 bases). Trimming took off 4 bases at V and 10 bases at J, with 23 bases between the two ends. Per germline, CDR1 SEHNR and CDR2 FQNEAQ (reference sequence). The CDR3 sequence is 16 residues long. The CDR3 reads CASSSADRAPRGIQYF. Written as DNA, the CDR3 is TGTGCCAGCAGCTCAGCGGACCGGGCCCCCCGGGGAATTCAGTACTTC.

This clonotype was observed a few times. This CDR3 reads CASSQPLARTMGYTF. The CDR3 region has the DNA TGCGCCAGCAGCCAACCGCTGGCACGGACTATGGGCTACACCTTC. J is TRBJ1-2 and V is TRBV4-1; D is unresolved. This CDR3 has 15 residues. Trimming pared 2 bases from V and 8 bases from J, leaving 18 bases between. CDR1 is MGHRA and CDR2 is YSYEKL in the germline V gene.